One T cell receptor (beta chain) is described in this entry. This sample was taken from a study of blood T cell repertoires in COVID-19. As for the study in general: Donors in the United States, Italy and Spain gave samples during acute or convalescent COVID-19. T cells, B-cell-depleted T cells, or PBMCs provided the cDNA or gDNA that served as material.

The CDR3 length is 16 residues. V dropped 1 base and J dropped 7; count of bases not matched to a gene: 12. Germline V lookup: CDR1 LNHNV, CDR2 YYDKDF (reference sequence). The protocol was immunoSEQ multiplex PCR, while the TCRdb copy is restricted to in-frame clones and leaves out a portion. The sample lists 120,000 to 150,000 clones, roughly 80% seen once, with more than 5% in the top ten. Self-reported history from a screening survey and questionnaire set each donor's cohort. The sample comprised PBMCs or T cells enriched from blood (not recorded which). The sequence was collected from a woman between 40 and 50 years old who had recovered from COVID-19. This chain connects TRBV15 to TRBJ1-2, with 7 bases fitting TRBD1. The CDR3 is CATSRGQGPALGGYTF. In DNA, the CDR3 is TGTGCCACCAGCAGAGGACAGGGTCCTGCTCTAGGTGGCTACACCTTC.